What follows are 14 T cell receptor beta chains derived from one specimen sequenced in a study of T-cell reconstitution after alpha-beta-depleted transplantation in children. For TCRbeta, the library was prepared with unique molecular identifiers. TCRdb re-derived calls from the PCR reads in MiXCR, one entry per CDR3 protein. The table lists several thousand distinct CDR3 sequences, about 9.1% of them singletons. The sample consisted of PBMCs, mostly from graft donor cells, taken 180 days after TCRalphabeta/CD19-depleted stem cell transplant. The receptors come from a male patient aged 2 to 9 who had a stem cell transplant for acute lymphoblastic leukemia, so the T cells may come from the graft donor.

This clonotype was observed at least ten times. The V gene is TRBV12-3 or TRBV12-4, the J gene TRBJ1-1, with unresolved D. The CDR3 has 11 amino acids. The ends were cut back, 1 base at V and 14 bases at J, with 11 bases in the middle. The CDR3 here is CASSLGWGEFF. DNA of the CDR3: TGTGCCAGCAGTTTAGGGTGGGGAGAGTTCTTT.

By share, this clonotype counts as medium-sized. The genes are TRBV20-1 and TRBJ2-2; D not resolved. CDR3 length: 12 amino acids. Germline values: CDR1 DFQATT, CDR2 SNEGSKA (reference sequence). V shed 0 bases and J shed 7 bases, with 6 bases lying between them. CDR3 bases: TGCAGTGCTAGAGATAAACTCGGGGAGCTGTTTTTT. Translating gives CSARDKLGELFF.

This clonotype was counted many times. This chain connects TRBV24-1 to TRBJ2-3; D assignment may be TRBD1 or TRBD2 (6 bases each). Germline loops: CDR1 KGHDR, CDR2 SFDVKD. The CDR3 runs 17 residues. V was shortened by 0 bases and J by 6 bases, with 18 bases between the two germline ends. The CDR3, as DNA: TGTGCCACCAGTGATTTGGTCGGGAGTAGGGGGACTGATACGCAGTATTTT. Translating it yields CATSDLVGSRGTDTQYF.

This clonotype was detected ten times or more. The V and J genes are TRBV11-2 and TRBJ2-1; 8 nucleotides align to TRBD1. Trimming at V came to 3 bases and at J to 10 bases, leaving 5 bases not matched to a gene. Germline V CDR1 and CDR2: SGHAT, FQNNGV. The CDR3 has 13 residues. CDR3 region: CASSLDRVREQFF. DNA for the CDR3: TGTGCCAGCAGCTTGGACAGGGTTCGGGAGCAGTTCTTC.

In this sample, this clonotype turned up many times. The chain has TRBV5-1 and TRBJ2-1; the D is unclear. This CDR3 contains 15 residues. The V end lost 0 bases, the J end lost 1 base, and 8 bases lay between the germline ends. In germline, CDR1 is SGHRS, CDR2 YFSETQ. Written as DNA, the CDR3 is TGCGCCAGCAGCTTGGGTCAGATATCCTACAATGAGCAGTTCTTC. Protein product: CASSLGQISYNEQFF. Full variable domain (rest looked up from reference TRBV5-1 and TRBJ2-1): KAGVTQTPRYLIKTRGQQVTLSCSPISGHRSVSWYQQTPGQGLQFLFEYFSETQRNKGNFPGRFSGRQFSNSRSEMNVSTLELGDSALYLCASSLGQISYNEQFFGPGTRLTVL.

In this sample, this clonotype turned up many times. This chain uses TRBV5-1 with TRBJ2-3; TRBD1 matches at 7 bases. V shed 0 bases and J 0 bases; nucleotides not matched to a gene: 4. Germline CDR1 and CDR2: SGHRS and YFSETQ. CDR3 size: 16 residues. The CDR3 DNA reads as TGCGCCAGCAGCTTGGCAGGGACAGCTAGCACAGATACGCAGTATTTT. It specifies CASSLAGTASTDTQYF.

The table lists this clonotype with many counts. The V call is TRBV24-1, the J call TRBJ2-1, with a tentative D call TRBD1 (6 bases). The germline CDR1 and CDR2 sequences are KGHDR and SFDVKD. CDR3 length equals 18 residues. Deletions cut 1 base from V and 5 bases from J, with 20 bases between. Here the CDR3 DNA reads TGTGCCACCAGTGATTTTCGACGAGAAAATAGACAGGACAATGAGCAGTTCTTC. Translation: CATSDFRRENRQDNEQFF.

This clonotype was detected ten times or more. The chain uses TRBV6-1 and TRBJ2-3, with no clear D. Germline V gene lookup returns CDR1 MNHNS and CDR2 SASEGT. Trimming cost V 7 bases and J 5 bases, with 13 bases left between them. The CDR3 has 13 amino acids. CDR3: CASTRARGDTQYF. The CDR3, as DNA: TGTGCCAGCACCCGGGCGCGTGGAGATACGCAGTATTTT.

This clonotype was counted at least ten times. J is TRBJ2-1 and V is TRBV6-5, with no clear D. CDR1 MNHEY and CDR2 SVGAGI come from the germline V gene. V was shortened by 6 bases and J by 0 bases, with 12 bases between the two germline ends. The CDR3 sequence is 15 residues long. CDR3 loop: CASRARGRSYNEQFF. The CDR3 DNA reads as TGTGCCAGCAGGGCCCGTGGTCGCTCCTACAATGAGCAGTTCTTC.

This clonotype was found many times. The V call is TRBV6-5, the J call TRBJ1-1, with D possibly TRBD1 on 5 matching bases. Germline V CDR1 and CDR2: MNHEY, SVGAGI. V shed 0 bases and J shed 4 bases, with 12 bases lying between them. This CDR3 region has 15 residues. CDR3 sequence reads: CASSYSRRRATEAFF. DNA for the CDR3: TGTGCCAGCAGTTACTCGAGGCGCAGGGCCACTGAAGCTTTCTTT.

The table lists this clonotype with many counts. The V and J genes are TRBV7-9 and TRBJ1-1, with D unresolved. This CDR3 has 16 residues. The V gene lost 1 base and the J gene lost 3 bases, with 15 bases spanning the gap. Germline CDR1 is SEHNR and CDR2 is FQNEAQ (reference sequence). This chain's CDR3 is CASSLDYATGYTEAFF. The CDR3 coding sequence is TGTGCCAGCAGCTTAGATTATGCGACGGGCTACACTGAAGCTTTCTTT.

This clonotype showed up many times. The chain joins TRBV6-5 to TRBJ2-7; 12 bases map to TRBD2. The ends lost 6 bases at V and 7 bases at J; junction bases unmatched: 13. This CDR3 comprises 16 residues. Germline V gives CDR1 MNHEY, CDR2 SVGAGI. The CDR3 nucleotides read TGTGCCAGCAGCCTATTTCGACTAGCGGGAGTCAGGGAGCAGTACTTC. Its protein is CASSLFRLAGVREQYF.

Judged by abundance, this clonotype is medium-sized (0.01 to 0.1%). V and J are TRBV19 and TRBJ2-7; possibly TRBD2 for D (6 bases). CDR3 length: 16 amino acids. V was trimmed by 4 bases and J by 4 bases, leaving 20 bases between them. The germline gives CDR1 LNHDA, CDR2 SQIVND (reference sequence). DNA of the CDR3: TGTGCCAGTAGTACCGCGAGGGAGCGGGTGACTTACGAGCAGTACTTC. As protein: CASSTARERVTYEQYF.

Sample share makes this clonotype medium-sized. CDR3 nucleotides: TGTGCCAGCAGCGGACAGGTAAATCAGCCCCAGCATTTT. Translation: CASSGQVNQPQHF. The genes are TRBV7-9 and TRBJ1-5; 7 bases match TRBD1. Trimming at V came to 5 bases and at J to 4 bases, leaving 2 bases not matched to a gene. The germline gives CDR1 SEHNR, CDR2 FQNEAQ (reference sequence). The CDR3 is made up of 13 amino acids.